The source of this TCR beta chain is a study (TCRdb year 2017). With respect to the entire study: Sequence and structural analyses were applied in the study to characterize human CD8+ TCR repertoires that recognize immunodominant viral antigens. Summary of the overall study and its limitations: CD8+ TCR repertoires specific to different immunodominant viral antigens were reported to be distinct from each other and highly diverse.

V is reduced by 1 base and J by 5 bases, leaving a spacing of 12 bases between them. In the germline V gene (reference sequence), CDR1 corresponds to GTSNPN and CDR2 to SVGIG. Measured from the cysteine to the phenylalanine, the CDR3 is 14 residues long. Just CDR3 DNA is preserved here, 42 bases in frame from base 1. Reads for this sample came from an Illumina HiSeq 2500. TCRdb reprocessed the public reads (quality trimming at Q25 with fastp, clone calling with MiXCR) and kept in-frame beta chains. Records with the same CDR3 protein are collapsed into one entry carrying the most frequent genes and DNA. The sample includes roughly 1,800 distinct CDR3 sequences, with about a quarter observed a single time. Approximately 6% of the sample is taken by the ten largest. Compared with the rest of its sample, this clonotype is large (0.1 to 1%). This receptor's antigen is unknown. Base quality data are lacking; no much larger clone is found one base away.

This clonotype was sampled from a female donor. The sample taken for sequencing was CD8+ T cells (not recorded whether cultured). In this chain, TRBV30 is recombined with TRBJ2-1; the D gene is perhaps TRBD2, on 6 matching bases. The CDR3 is CAWSGGVRDNEQFF. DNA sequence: TGTGCCTGGAGTGGGGGGGTTCGGGACAATGAGCAGTTCTTC.